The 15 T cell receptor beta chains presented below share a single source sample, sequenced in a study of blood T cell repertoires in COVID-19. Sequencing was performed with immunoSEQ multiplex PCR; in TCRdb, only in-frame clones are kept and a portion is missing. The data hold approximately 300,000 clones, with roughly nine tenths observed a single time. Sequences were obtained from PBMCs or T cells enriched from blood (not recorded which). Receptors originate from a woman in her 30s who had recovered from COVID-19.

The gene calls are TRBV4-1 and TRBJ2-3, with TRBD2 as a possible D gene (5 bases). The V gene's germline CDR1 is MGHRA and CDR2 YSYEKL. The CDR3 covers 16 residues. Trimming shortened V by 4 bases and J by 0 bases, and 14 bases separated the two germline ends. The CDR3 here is CASSRDYGGSTDTQYF. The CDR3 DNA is TGCGCCAGCAGCCGCGACTATGGAGGTAGCACAGATACGCAGTATTTT.

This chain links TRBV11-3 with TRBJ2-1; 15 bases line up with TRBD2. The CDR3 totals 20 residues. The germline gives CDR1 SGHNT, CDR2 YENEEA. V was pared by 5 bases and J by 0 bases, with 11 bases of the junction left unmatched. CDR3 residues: CASSPPPGTSGRSSYNEQFF. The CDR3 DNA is TGTGCCAGCAGCCCCCCTCCCGGGACTAGCGGGAGGTCCTCCTACAATGAGCAGTTCTTC.

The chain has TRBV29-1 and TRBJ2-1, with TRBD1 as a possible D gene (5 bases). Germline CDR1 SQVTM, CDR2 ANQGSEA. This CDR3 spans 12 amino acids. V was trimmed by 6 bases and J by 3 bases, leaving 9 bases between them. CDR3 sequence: CSVPTVYNEQFF. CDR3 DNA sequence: TGCAGCGTCCCGACAGTCTACAATGAGCAGTTCTTC.

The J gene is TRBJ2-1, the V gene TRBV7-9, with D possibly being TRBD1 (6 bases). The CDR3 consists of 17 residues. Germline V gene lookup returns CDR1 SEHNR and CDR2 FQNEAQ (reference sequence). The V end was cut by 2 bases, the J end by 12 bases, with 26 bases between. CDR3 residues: CASSLFLFGNRRGGQFF. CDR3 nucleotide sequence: TGTGCCAGCAGCTTATTTTTGTTCGGGAACCGAAGAGGGGGGCAGTTCTTC.

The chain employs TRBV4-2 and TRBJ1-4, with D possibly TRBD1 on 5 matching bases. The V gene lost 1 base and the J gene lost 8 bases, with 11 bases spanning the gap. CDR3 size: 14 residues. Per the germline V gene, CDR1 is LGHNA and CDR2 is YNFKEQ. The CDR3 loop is CASSQGGDGEKLFF. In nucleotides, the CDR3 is TGTGCCAGCAGCCAAGGGGGCGACGGGGAAAAACTGTTTTTT.

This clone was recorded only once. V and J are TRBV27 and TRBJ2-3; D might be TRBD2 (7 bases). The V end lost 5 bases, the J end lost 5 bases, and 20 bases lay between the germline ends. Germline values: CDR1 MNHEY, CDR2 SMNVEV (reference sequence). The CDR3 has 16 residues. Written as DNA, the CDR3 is TGTGCCAGCAGTCCGGGGGCTAGCGGAGCTGGAGATACGCAGTATTTT. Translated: CASSPGASGAGDTQYF.

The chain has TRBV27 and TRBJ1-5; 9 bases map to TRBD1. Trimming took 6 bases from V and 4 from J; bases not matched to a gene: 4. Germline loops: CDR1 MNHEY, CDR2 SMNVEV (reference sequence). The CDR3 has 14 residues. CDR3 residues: CASSRTGENQPQHF. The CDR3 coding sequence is TGTGCCAGCAGCCGGACAGGGGAGAATCAGCCCCAGCATTTT.

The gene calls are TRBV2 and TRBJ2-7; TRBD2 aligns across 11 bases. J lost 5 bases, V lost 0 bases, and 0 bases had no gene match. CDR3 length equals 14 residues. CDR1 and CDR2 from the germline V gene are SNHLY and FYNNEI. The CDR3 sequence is CASSEALAGDEQYF. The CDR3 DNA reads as TGTGCCAGCAGTGAAGCACTAGCGGGAGACGAGCAGTACTTC.

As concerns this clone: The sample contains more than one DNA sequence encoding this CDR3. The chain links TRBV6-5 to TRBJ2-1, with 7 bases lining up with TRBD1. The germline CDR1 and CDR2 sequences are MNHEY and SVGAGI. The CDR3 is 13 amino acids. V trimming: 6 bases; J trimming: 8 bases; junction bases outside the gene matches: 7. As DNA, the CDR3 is TGTGCCAGCAGCTATAACAGGGGCCATGAGCAGTTCTTC. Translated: CASSYNRGHEQFF.

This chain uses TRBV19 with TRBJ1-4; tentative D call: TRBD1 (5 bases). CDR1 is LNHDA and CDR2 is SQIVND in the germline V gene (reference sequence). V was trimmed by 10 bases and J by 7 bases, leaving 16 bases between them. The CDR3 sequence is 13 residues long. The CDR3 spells CATLRGFPEKLFF. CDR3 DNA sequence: TGTGCCACCCTCCGGGGGTTCCCTGAAAAACTGTTTTTT.

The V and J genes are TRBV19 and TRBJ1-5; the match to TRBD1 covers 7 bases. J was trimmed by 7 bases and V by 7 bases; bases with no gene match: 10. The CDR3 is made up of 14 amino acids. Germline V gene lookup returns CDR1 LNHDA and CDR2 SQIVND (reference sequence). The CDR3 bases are TGTGCCAGTAACTCAGGGGGAAGAGGGCAGCCCCAGCATTTT. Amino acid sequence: CASNSGGRGQPQHF.

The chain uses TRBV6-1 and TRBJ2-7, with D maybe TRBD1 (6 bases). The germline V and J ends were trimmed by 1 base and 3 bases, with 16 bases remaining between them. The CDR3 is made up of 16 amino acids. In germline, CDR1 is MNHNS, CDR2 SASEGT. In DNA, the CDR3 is TGTGCCAGCAGTGAAGGGGGGTACTTAGGGGGCTACGAGCAGTACTTC. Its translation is CASSEGGYLGGYEQYF.

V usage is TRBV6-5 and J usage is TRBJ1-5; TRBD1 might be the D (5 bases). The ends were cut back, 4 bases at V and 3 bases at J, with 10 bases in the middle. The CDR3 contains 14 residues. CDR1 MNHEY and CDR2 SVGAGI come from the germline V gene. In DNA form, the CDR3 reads TGTGCCAGCAGTTTCGACAGAGACAATCAGCCCCAGCATTTT. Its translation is CASSFDRDNQPQHF.

The CDR3 here is CASSLARDRAMNTEAFF. CDR3 coding DNA: TGCGCCAGCAGCTTGGCCAGGGACAGGGCCATGAACACTGAAGCTTTCTTT. This rearrangement joins TRBV5-1 to TRBJ1-1; 9 nucleotides match TRBD1. Germline V gives CDR1 SGHRS, CDR2 YFSETQ. With V trimmed by 0 bases and J by 0 bases, 6 bases remained unmatched. This CDR3 contains 17 residues.

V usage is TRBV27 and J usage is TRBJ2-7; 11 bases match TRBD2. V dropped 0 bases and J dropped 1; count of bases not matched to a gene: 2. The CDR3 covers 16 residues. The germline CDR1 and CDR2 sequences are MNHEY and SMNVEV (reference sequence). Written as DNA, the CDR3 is TGTGCCAGCAGTTTATCCGGACTAGCGGGTTCCTACGAGCAGTACTTC. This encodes CASSLSGLAGSYEQYF.